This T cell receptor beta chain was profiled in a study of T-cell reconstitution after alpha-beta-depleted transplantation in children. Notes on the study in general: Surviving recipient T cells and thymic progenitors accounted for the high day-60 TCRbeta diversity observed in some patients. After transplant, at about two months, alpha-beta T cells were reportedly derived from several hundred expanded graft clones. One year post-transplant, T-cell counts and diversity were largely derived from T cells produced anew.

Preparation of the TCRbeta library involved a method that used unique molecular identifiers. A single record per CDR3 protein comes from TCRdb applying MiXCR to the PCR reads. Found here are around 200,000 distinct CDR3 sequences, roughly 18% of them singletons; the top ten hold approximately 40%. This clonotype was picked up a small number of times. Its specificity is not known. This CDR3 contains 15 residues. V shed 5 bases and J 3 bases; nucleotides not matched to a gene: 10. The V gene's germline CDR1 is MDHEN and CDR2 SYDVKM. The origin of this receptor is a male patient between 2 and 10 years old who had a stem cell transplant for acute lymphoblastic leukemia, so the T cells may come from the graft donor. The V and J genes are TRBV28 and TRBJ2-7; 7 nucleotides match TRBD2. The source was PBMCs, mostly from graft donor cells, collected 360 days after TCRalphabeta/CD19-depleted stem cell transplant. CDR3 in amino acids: CASSPYPGLLYEQYF. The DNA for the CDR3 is TGTGCCAGCAGTCCCTATCCGGGACTACTCTACGAGCAGTACTTC.